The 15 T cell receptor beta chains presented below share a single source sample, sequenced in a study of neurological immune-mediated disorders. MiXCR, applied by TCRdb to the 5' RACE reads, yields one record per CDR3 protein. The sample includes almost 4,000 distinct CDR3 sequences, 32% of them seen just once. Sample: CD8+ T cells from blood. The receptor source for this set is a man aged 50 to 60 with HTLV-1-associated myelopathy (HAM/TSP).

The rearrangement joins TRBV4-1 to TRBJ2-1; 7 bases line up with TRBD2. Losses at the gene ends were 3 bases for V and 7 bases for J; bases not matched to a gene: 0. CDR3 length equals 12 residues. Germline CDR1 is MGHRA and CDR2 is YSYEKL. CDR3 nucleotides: TGCGCCAGCAGCCAGGGGGGGAATGAGCAGTTCTTC. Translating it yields CASSQGGNEQFF.

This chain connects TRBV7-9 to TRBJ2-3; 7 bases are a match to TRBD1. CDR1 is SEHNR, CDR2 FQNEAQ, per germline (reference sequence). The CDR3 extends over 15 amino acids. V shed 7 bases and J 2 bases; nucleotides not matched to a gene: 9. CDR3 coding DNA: TGTGCCAGCATTCAAGACAGGGAAAACACAGATACGCAGTATTTT. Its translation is CASIQDRENTDTQYF.

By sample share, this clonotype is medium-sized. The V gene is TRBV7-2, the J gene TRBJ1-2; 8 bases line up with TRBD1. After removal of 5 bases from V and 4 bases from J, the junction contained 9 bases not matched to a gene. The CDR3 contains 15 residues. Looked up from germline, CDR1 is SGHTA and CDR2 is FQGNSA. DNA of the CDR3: TGTGCCAGCAGCCCCAAGGACAGGGATGGCTATGGCTACACCTTC. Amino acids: CASSPKDRDGYGYTF.

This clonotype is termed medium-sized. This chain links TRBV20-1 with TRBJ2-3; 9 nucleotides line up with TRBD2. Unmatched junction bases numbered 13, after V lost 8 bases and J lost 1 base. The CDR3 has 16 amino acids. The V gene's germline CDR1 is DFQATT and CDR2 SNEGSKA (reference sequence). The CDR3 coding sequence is TGCAGTTCACTTAGACTAGCGGACTGGGGCACAGATACGCAGTATTTT. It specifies CSSLRLADWGTDTQYF.

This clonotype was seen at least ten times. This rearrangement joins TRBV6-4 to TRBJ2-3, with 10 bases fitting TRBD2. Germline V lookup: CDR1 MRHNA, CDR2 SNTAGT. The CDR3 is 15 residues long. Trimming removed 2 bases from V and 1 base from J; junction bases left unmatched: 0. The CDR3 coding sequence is TGTGCCAGCAGTGACGGGACTAGCGGCACAGATACGCAGTATTTT. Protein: CASSDGTSGTDTQYF.

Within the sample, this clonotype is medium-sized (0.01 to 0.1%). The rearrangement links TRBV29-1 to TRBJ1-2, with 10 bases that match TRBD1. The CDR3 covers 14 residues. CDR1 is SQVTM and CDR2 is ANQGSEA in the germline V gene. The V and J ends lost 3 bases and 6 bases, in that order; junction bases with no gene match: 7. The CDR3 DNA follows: TGCAGCGTTGATGGGACAGGGGTGAACAATGGCTACACCTTC. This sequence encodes CSVDGTGVNNGYTF.

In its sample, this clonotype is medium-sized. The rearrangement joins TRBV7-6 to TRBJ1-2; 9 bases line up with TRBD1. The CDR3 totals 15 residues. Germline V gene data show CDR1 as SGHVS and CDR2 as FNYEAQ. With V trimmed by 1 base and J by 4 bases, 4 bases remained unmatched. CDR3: CASSLGTGDPYGYTF. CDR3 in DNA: TGTGCCAGCAGCTTAGGGACAGGGGATCCCTATGGCTACACCTTC.

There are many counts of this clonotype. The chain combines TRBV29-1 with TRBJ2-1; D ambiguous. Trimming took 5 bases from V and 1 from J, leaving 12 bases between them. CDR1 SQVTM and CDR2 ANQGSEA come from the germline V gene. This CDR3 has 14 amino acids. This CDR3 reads CSVLDPESYNEQFF. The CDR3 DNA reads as TGCAGCGTTCTGGACCCCGAGTCCTACAATGAGCAGTTCTTC.

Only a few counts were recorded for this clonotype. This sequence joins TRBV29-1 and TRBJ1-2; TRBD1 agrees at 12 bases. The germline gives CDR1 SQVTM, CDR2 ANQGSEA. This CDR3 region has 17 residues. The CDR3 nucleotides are TGCACCGCTGGAGCACCGGGACAGGGGGCCGTAGGGGGTGGTTACACCTTC. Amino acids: CTAGAPGQGAVGGGYTF.

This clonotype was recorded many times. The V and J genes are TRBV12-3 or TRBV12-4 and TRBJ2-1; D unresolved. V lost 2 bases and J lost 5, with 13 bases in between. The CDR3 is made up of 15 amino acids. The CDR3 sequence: CASSLSPLGNNEQFF. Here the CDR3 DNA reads TGTGCCAGCAGTTTAAGCCCGCTGGGGAACAATGAGCAGTTCTTC.

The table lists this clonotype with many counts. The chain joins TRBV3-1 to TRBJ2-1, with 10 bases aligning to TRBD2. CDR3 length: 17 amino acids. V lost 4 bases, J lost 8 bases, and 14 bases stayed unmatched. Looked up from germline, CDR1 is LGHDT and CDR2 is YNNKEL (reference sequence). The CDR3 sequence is CASSPRVAGGTSHEQFF. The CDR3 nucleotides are TGTGCCAGCAGCCCCCGGGTAGCGGGAGGTACGTCCCATGAGCAGTTCTTC.

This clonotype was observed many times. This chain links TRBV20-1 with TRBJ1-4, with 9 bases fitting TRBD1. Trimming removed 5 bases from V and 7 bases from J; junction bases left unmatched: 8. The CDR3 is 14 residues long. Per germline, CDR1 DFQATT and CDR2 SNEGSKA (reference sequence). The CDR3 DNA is TGCAGTGCTTACAGGACAGGGGAGGGTGAAAAACTGTTTTTT. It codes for CSAYRTGEGEKLFF.

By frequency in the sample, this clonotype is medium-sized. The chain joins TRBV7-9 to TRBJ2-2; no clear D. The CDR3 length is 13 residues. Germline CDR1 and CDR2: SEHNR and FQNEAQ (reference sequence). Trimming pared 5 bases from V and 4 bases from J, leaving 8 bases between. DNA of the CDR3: TGTGCCAGCAGCCCCGACCGCACCGGGGAGCTGTTTTTT. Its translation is CASSPDRTGELFF. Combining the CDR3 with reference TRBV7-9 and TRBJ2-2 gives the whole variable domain DTGVSQNPRHKITKRGQNVTFRCDPISEHNRLYWYRQTLGQGPEFLTYFQNEAQLEKSRLLSDRFSAERPKGSFSTLEIQRTEQGDSAMYLCASSPDRTGELFFGEGSRLTVL.

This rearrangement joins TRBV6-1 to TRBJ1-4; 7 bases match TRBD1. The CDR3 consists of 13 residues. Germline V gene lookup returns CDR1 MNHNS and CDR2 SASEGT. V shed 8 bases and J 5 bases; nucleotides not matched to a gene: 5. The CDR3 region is CASCDRVNEKLFF. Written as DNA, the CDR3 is TGTGCCAGCTGCGACAGGGTAAATGAAAAACTGTTTTTT.

The CDR3 protein is CASSPTGPYEQYF. CDR3 DNA: TGTGCCAGCAGTCCGACGGGACCCTACGAGCAGTACTTC. This chain joins TRBV5-6 and TRBJ2-7; possibly TRBD1 or TRBD2 for D (5 bases each). The germline V and J ends were trimmed by 5 bases and 2 bases, with 11 bases remaining between them. CDR1 and CDR2 from the germline V gene are SGHDT and YYEEEE. CDR3 size: 13 residues.